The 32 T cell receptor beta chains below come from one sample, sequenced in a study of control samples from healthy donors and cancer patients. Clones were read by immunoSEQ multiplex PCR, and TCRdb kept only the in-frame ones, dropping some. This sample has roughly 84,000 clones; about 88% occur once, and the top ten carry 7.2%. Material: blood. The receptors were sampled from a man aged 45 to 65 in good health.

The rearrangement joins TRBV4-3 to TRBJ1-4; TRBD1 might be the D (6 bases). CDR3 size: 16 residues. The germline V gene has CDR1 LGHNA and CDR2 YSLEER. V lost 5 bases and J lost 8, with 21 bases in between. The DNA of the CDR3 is TGCGCCAGCAGCGCACAAAATGGGGGCACTGGCGAAAAACTGTTTTTT. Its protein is CASSAQNGGTGEKLFF.

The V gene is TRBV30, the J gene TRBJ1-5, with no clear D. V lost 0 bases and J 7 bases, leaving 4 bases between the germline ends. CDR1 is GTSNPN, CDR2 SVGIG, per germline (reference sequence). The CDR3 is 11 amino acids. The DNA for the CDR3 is TGTGCCTGGAGTGTAGGCCAGCCCCAGCATTTT. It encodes CAWSVGQPQHF.

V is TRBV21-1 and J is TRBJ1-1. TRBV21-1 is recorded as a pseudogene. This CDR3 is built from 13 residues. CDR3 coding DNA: TGTGCCAGCAGCAAAGCTCAGTACTCTGAAGCTTTCTTT. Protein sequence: CASSKAQYSEAFF.

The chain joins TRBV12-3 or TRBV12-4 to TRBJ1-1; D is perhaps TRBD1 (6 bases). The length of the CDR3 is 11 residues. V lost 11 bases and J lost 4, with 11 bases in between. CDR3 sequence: CAADSPTEAFF. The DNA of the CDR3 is TGTGCCGCGGACAGTCCCACTGAAGCTTTCTTT.

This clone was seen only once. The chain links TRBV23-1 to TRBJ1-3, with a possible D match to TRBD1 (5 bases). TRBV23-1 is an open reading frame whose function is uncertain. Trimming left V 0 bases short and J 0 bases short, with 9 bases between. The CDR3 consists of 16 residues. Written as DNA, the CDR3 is TGCGCCAGCAGTCAATCGGATGACAGCTCTGGAAACACCATATATTTT. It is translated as CASSQSDDSSGNTIYF.

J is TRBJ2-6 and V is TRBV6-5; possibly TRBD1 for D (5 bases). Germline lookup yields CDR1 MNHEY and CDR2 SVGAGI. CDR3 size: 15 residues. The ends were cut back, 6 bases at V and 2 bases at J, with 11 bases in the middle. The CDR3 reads CASSRLRAGANVLTF. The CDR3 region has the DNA TGTGCCAGCAGCCGTCTCAGGGCTGGGGCCAACGTCCTGACTTTC.

The CDR3 DNA follows: TGTGCCAGCAGTTCTCGACGGGCCCACTACGAGCAGTACTTC. Translation: CASSSRRAHYEQYF. The genes are TRBV27 and TRBJ2-7; no reliable D call. Trimming stripped 4 bases from V and 3 bases from J, with 13 bases between. The germline CDR1 and CDR2 sequences are MNHEY and SMNVEV (reference sequence). The CDR3 loop spans 14 amino acids.

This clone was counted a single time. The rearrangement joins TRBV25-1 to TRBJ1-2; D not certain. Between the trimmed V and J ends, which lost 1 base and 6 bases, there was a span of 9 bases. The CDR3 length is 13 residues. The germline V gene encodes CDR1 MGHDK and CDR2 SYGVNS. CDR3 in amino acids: CASSESIKNGYTF. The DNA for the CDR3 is TGTGCCAGCAGTGAATCTATAAAGAATGGCTACACCTTC.

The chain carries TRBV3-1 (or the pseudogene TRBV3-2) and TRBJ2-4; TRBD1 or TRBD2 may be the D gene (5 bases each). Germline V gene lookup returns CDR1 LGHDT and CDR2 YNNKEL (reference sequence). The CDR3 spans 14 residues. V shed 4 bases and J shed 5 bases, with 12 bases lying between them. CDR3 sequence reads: CASSLFRDQNIQYF. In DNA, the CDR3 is TGTGCCAGCAGCCTATTCCGGGACCAAAACATTCAGTACTTC.

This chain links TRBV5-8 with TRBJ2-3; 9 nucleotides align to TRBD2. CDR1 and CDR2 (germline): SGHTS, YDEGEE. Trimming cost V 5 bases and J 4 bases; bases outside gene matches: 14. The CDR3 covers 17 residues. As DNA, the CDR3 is TGTGCCAGCAGTAGGATACTACAGGGACTAGCAGCAGATACGCAGTATTTT. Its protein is CASSRILQGLAADTQYF.

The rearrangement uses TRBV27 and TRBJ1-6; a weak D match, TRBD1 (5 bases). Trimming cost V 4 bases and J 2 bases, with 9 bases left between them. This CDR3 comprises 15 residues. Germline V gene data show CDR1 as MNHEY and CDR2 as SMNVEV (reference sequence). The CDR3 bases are TGTGCCAGCAGTTGGGAGGGGACCTATAATTCACCCCTCCACTTT. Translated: CASSWEGTYNSPLHF.

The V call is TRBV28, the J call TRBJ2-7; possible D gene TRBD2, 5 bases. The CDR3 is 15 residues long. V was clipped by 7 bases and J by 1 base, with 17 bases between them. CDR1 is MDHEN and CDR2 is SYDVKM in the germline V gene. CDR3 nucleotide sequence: TGTGCCAGCAAAGCGGTCGGGTCCCTATCCTACGAGCAGTACTTC. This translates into CASKAVGSLSYEQYF.

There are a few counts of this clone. In DNA form, the CDR3 reads TGTGCTAGTGGTTTTGGGACAGGGGTCACTGAAGCTTTCTTT. This sequence encodes CASGFGTGVTEAFF. V and J are TRBV12-5 and TRBJ1-1; TRBD1 matches 10 bases. CDR3 size: 14 residues. Losses at the gene ends were 3 bases for V and 4 bases for J; bases not matched to a gene: 2. Germline CDR1 LGHNT, CDR2 FRNRAP.

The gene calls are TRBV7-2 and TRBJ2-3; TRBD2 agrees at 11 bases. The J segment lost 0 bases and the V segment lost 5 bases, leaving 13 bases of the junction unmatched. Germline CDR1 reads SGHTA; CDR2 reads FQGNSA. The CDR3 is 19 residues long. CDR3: CASSPLSLAGGGSTDTQYF. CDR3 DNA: TGTGCCAGCAGCCCCCTAAGCCTAGCGGGGGGAGGCAGCACAGATACGCAGTATTTT.

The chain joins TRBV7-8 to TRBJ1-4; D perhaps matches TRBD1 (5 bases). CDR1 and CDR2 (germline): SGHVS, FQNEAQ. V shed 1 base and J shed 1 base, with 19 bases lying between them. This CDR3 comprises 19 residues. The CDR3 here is CASSLETGHGLGTNEKLFF. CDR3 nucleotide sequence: TGTGCCAGCAGCTTAGAGACGGGGCACGGTCTTGGAACTAATGAAAAACTGTTTTTT.

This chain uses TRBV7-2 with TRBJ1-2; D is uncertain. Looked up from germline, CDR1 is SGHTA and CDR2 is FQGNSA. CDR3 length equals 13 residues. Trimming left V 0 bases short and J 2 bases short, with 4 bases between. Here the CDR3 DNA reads TGTGCCAGCAGCTTAGCAGACAACTATGGCTACACCTTC. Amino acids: CASSLADNYGYTF.

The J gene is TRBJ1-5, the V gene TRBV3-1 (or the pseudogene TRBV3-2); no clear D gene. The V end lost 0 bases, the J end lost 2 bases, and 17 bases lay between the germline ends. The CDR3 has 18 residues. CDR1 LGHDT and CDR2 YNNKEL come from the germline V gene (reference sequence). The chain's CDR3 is CASSQEGIGVVGNQPQHF. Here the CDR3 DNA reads TGTGCCAGCAGCCAAGAAGGGATCGGGGTCGTTGGCAATCAGCCCCAGCATTTT.

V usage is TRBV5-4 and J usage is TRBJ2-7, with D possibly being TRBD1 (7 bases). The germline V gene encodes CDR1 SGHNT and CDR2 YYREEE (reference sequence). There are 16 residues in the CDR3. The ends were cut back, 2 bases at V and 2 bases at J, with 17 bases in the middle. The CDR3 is CASSLSWTGGTYEQYF. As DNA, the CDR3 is TGTGCCAGCAGCTTATCCTGGACAGGCGGGACCTACGAGCAGTACTTC. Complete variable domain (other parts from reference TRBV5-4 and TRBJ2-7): ETGVTQSPTHLIKTRGQQVTLRCSSQSGHNTVSWYQQALGQGPQFIFQYYREEENGRGNFPPRFSGLQFPNYSSELNVNALELDDSALYLCASSLSWTGGTYEQYFGPGTRLTVT.

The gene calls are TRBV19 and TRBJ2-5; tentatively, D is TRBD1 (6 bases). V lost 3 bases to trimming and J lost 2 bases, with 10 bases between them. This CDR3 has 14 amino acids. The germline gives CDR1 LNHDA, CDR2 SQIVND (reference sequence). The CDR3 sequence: CASSIGQGQETQYF. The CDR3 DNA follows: TGTGCCAGTAGTATTGGGCAGGGGCAAGAGACCCAGTACTTC.

The CDR3 bases are TGTGCCAGTAGTCCAAGGGACACCCCGTACAATGAGCAGTTCTTC. Translated, it gives CASSPRDTPYNEQFF. V usage is TRBV19 and J usage is TRBJ2-1; TRBD1 is a possible D gene (6 bases). This CDR3 is 15 amino acids long. V was clipped by 5 bases and J by 4 bases, with 15 bases between them. Per the germline V gene, CDR1 is LNHDA and CDR2 is SQIVND (reference sequence).

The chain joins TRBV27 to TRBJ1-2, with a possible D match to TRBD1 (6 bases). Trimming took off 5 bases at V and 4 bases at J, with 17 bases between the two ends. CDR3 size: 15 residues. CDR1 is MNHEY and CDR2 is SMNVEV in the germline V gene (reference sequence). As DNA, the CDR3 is TGTGCCAGCAGTATAAGGGGGGCTGTTGCCTATGGCTACACCTTC. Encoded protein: CASSIRGAVAYGYTF.

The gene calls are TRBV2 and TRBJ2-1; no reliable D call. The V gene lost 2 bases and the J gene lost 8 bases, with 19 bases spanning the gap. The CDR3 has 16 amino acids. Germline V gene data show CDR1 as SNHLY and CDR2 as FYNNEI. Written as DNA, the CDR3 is TGTGCCAGCAGTGAACCAGTGTGGCAGTCGTTTGATGAGCAGTTCTTC. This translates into CASSEPVWQSFDEQFF. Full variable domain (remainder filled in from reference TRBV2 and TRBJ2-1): EPEVTQTPSHQVTQMGQEVILRCVPISNHLYFYWYRQILGQKVEFLVSFYNNEISEKSEIFDDQFSVERPDGSNFTLKIRSTKLEDSAMYFCASSEPVWQSFDEQFFGPGTRLTVL.

The CDR3 loop reads CASSRGTTTLETQYF. The CDR3 DNA sequence: TGTGCCAGCAGCCGAGGGACGACCACTTTAGAGACCCAGTACTTC. The rearrangement uses TRBV3-1 (or the pseudogene TRBV3-2) and TRBJ2-5, with D perhaps matching TRBD1 or TRBD2 (5 bases each). This CDR3 is built from 15 residues. V was clipped by 4 bases and J by 4 bases, with 16 bases between them. Germline values: CDR1 LGHDT, CDR2 YNNKEL (reference sequence).

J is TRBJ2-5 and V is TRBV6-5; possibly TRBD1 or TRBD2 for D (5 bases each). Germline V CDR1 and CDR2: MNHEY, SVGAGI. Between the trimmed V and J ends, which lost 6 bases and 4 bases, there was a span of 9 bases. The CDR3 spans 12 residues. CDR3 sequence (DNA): TGTGCCAGCAGGGGTGGGGGAGAGACCCAGTACTTC. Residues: CASRGGGETQYF.

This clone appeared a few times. This CDR3 is CASSPLGGGYTF. CDR3 nucleotides: TGCGCCAGCAGCCCCCTCGGGGGAGGCTACACCTTC. The chain has TRBV4-1 and TRBJ1-2, with D possibly TRBD1 on 5 matching bases. The ends were cut back, 4 bases at V and 8 bases at J, with 11 bases in the middle. Germline CDR1 MGHRA, CDR2 YSYEKL. This CDR3 has 12 amino acids.

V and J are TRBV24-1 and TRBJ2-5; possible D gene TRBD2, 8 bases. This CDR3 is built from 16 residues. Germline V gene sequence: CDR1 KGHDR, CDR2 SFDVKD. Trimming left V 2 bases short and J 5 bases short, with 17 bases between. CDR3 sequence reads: CATSDSRQGLGETQYF. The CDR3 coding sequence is TGTGCCACCAGTGATTCCAGACAGGGACTAGGGGAGACCCAGTACTTC.

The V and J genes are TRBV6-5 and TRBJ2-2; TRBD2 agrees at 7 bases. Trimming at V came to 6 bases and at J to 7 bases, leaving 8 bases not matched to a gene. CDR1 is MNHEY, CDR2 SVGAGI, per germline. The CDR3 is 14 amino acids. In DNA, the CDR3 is TGTGCCAGCAGACGACACCGGGGGGACGGGGAGCTGTTTTTT. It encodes CASRRHRGDGELFF.

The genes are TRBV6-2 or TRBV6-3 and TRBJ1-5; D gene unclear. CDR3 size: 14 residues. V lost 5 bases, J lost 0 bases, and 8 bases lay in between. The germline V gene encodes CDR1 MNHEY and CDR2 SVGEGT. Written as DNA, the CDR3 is TGTGCCAGCAGTGACGGTTATAGCAATCAGCCCCAGCATTTT. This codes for CASSDGYSNQPQHF.

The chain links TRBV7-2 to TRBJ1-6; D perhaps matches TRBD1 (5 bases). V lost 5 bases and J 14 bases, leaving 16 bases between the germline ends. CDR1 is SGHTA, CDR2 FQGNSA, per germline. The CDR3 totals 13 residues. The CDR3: CASSPKPRGSLHF. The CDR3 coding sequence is TGTGCCAGCAGCCCCAAACCCCGGGGCTCCCTCCACTTT.

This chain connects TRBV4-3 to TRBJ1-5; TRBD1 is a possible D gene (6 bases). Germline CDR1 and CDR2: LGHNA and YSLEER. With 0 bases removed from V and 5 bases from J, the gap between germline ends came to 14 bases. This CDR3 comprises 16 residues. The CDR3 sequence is CASSQDPGDRDQPQHF. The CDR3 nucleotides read TGCGCCAGCAGCCAAGATCCAGGGGATAGGGATCAGCCCCAGCATTTT.

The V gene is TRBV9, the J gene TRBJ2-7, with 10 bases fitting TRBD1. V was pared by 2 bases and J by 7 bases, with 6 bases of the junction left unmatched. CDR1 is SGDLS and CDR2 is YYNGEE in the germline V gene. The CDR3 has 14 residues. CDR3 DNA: TGTGCCAGCAGCGTCGGACAGGGGGTAAGAGAGCAGTACTTC. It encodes CASSVGQGVREQYF. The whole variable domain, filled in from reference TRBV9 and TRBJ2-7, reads DSGVTQTPKHLITATGQRVTLRCSPRSGDLSVYWYQQSLDQGLQFLIQYYNGEERAKGNILERFSAQQFPDLHSELNLSSLELGDSALYFCASSVGQGVREQYFGPGTRLTVT.

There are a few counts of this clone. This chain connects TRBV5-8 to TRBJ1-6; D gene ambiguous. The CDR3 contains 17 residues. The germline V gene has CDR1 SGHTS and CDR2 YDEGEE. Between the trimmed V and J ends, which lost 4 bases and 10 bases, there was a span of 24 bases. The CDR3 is CASSPGVISPKRSPLHF. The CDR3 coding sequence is TGTGCCAGCAGCCCTGGGGTAATCAGCCCTAAACGCTCACCCCTCCACTTT.